The sequence of this TCR beta chain was determined in a study of T cells in Graves' hyperthyroidism and ophthalmopathy. Diagnosis of hyperthyroidism was new in patients aged 18 to 65, and its duration was under 2 months. Exclusion of patients followed from uncontrolled infection, other autoimmune disease, pregnancy or lactation. This clonotype was seen many times. Antigen specificity is unknown. The source material, RNA transcripts, was used to amplify TCR beta CDR3 regions. Using the HTBI primer set, a first-round RT-PCR was run on the TCR CDR3. Each CDR3 protein gets one entry after TCRdb re-called the multiplex PCR reads with MiXCR. The sample holds 300,000 to 450,000 distinct CDR3 sequences, less than 15% seen once. Study observations and caveats: Most thyroid clonotypes expanded above 0.001 appeared in blood too.

Per the germline V gene, CDR1 is SGHTA and CDR2 is FQGTGA. The CDR3 length is 15 residues. The V gene end was trimmed by 3 bases and the J gene end by 3 bases; junction bases not matched to a gene: 4. The chain combines TRBV7-3 with TRBJ2-3, with 9 bases identical to TRBD2. The sequenced material came from blood. The sequence was obtained from a woman between 18 and 29 years old with Graves' hyperthyroidism. The CDR3 nucleotides read TGTGCCAGCAGCTTCGCGGGAGGGTCGACAGATACGCAGTATTTT. As protein: CASSFAGGSTDTQYF.